One sample yielded the 21 T cell receptor beta chains listed below, sequenced in a study of T-cell reconstitution after alpha-beta-depleted transplantation in children. As it was prepared, the TCRbeta library received unique molecular identifiers. TCRdb reprocessed the PCR reads via MiXCR and lists one record per CDR3 protein. Seen here are about 240,000 distinct CDR3 sequences, roughly 25% observed once, and the top ten hold 2.6%. Sequencing used PBMCs, obtained before TCRalphabeta/CD19-depleted stem cell transplant. The receptors come from a girl aged 2 to 10 with Fanconi anemia, due to receive a stem cell transplant.

DNA of the CDR3: TGTGCCAGCAGCTTACTGGGGGGAAAACTGTTTTTT. Its translation is CASSLLGGKLFF. The chain links TRBV7-2 to TRBJ1-4; D possibly corresponds to TRBD1 (5 bases). The V gene's germline CDR1 is SGHTA and CDR2 FQGNSA. This CDR3 is 12 amino acids long. V was pared by 2 bases and J by 10 bases, with 8 bases between.

This clonotype appeared a few times. The chain has TRBV29-1 and TRBJ2-3; unclear D gene. Trimming left V 4 bases short and J 0 bases short, with 14 bases between. The CDR3 spans 15 residues. Germline CDR1 reads SQVTM; CDR2 reads ANQGSEA. CDR3 DNA sequence: TGCAGCGTTGGAGGTGGGCCGGGTAGCACAGATACGCAGTATTTT. Its protein is CSVGGGPGSTDTQYF.

The chain recombines TRBV5-1 with TRBJ2-5, with unresolved D. V was pared by 5 bases and J by 5 bases, with 10 bases between. Germline CDR1 reads SGHRS; CDR2 reads YFSETQ. This CDR3 comprises 12 residues. The CDR3 nucleotides are TGCGCCAGCAGTCCCCCGGATGAGACCCAGTACTTC. The encoded protein is CASSPPDETQYF.

This clonotype was detected many times. The J gene is TRBJ2-3, the V gene TRBV20-1; D unclear. The CDR3 has 16 amino acids. V lost 3 bases and J lost 1, with 17 bases in between. CDR1 and CDR2 from the germline V gene are DFQATT and SNEGSKA (reference sequence). CDR3 bases: TGCAGTGCTAGGTTCGGGCGGCCCCTAGGCACAGATACGCAGTATTTT. Encoded protein: CSARFGRPLGTDTQYF.

The genes are TRBV20-1 and TRBJ2-7, with TRBD2 as a possible D gene (6 bases). Per germline, CDR1 DFQATT and CDR2 SNEGSKA (reference sequence). V lost 3 bases and J lost 3, with 12 bases in between. The CDR3 length is 13 residues. CDR3 sequence reads: CSASPFSGYEQYF. The DNA of the CDR3 is TGCAGTGCTAGTCCCTTTAGCGGCTACGAGCAGTACTTC.

This clonotype was detected ten times or more. The V call is TRBV5-1, the J call TRBJ2-6; 7 bases fit TRBD2. CDR1 is SGHRS, CDR2 YFSETQ, per germline. V dropped 3 bases and J dropped 0; count of bases not matched to a gene: 6. This CDR3 spans 17 amino acids. CDR3 sequence reads: CASSYPSGDSGANVLTF. The CDR3 DNA reads TGCGCCAGCAGCTACCCTAGCGGAGACTCTGGGGCCAACGTCCTGACTTTC. The full variable domain, its missing parts supplied by reference TRBV5-1 and TRBJ2-6, is KAGVTQTPRYLIKTRGQQVTLSCSPISGHRSVSWYQQTPGQGLQFLFEYFSETQRNKGNFPGRFSGRQFSNSRSEMNVSTLELGDSALYLCASSYPSGDSGANVLTFGAGSRLTVL.

This clonotype was picked up one time. The gene calls are TRBV11-2 and TRBJ1-3; D gene unclear. The germline V gene encodes CDR1 SGHAT and CDR2 FQNNGV. The CDR3 extends over 17 amino acids. V shed 4 bases and J shed 0 bases, with 16 bases lying between them. In nucleotides, the CDR3 is TGTGCCAGCAGCTCCGGTATTGGTCTTGGCTCTGGAAACACCATATATTTT. Translating gives CASSSGIGLGSGNTIYF.

This chain joins TRBV29-1 and TRBJ2-3; the D is unclear. The length of the CDR3 is 15 residues. Germline V gene data show CDR1 as SQVTM and CDR2 as ANQGSEA. The V end was cut by 0 bases, the J end by 7 bases, with 17 bases between. This CDR3 reads CSVEEGTGPLYTQYF. The CDR3 region has the DNA TGCAGCGTTGAAGAAGGCACTGGACCCCTATATACGCAGTATTTT.

There are many counts of this clonotype. The chain links TRBV5-1 to TRBJ2-1, with D possibly being TRBD2 (5 bases). Germline V lookup: CDR1 SGHRS, CDR2 YFSETQ. CDR3 length: 14 amino acids. Trimming shortened V by 0 bases and J by 8 bases, and 12 bases separated the two germline ends. This CDR3 is CASSLASSPDEQFF. Here the CDR3 DNA reads TGCGCCAGCAGCTTGGCATCTAGCCCCGATGAGCAGTTCTTC.

This clonotype was picked up a small number of times. The rearrangement links TRBV4-1 to TRBJ1-2, with 7 bases lining up with TRBD1. V lost 5 bases to trimming and J lost 0 bases; unmatched junction nucleotides: 12. Germline values: CDR1 MGHRA, CDR2 YSYEKL. The CDR3 consists of 17 residues. The CDR3 DNA reads as TGCGCCAGCAGCGAGAGGGACAGCTTTTCTCCTAACTATGGCTACACCTTC. As protein: CASSERDSFSPNYGYTF.

The table lists this clonotype with a few counts. This chain joins TRBV2 and TRBJ2-2; perhaps TRBD1 as D (6 bases). V was pared by 8 bases and J by 2 bases, with 15 bases between. Germline CDR1 SNHLY, CDR2 FYNNEI. The CDR3 spans 15 residues. The CDR3 DNA reads TGTGCCAGCGAGGCCAGGGGAGCAAACACCGGGGAGCTGTTTTTT. Protein sequence: CASEARGANTGELFF. Using reference TRBV2 and TRBJ2-2 for the parts outside the CDR3, the full variable domain is EPEVTQTPSHQVTQMGQEVILRCVPISNHLYFYWYRQILGQKVEFLVSFYNNEISEKSEIFDDQFSVERPDGSNFTLKIRSTKLEDSAMYFCASEARGANTGELFFGEGSRLTVL.

The chain combines TRBV29-1 with TRBJ2-7; D is uncertain. Between the trimmed V and J ends, which lost 4 bases and 4 bases, there was a span of 8 bases. Germline V gives CDR1 SQVTM, CDR2 ANQGSEA. The length of the CDR3 is 11 residues. This CDR3 reads CSVVWRYEQYF. CDR3 nucleotides: TGCAGCGTTGTCTGGCGGTACGAGCAGTACTTC.

At least ten counts were recorded for this clonotype. V usage is TRBV20-1 and J usage is TRBJ2-1; D not certain. Germline CDR1 reads DFQATT; CDR2 reads SNEGSKA (reference sequence). The CDR3 covers 10 residues. Deletions cut 5 bases from V and 8 bases from J, with 7 bases between. Here the CDR3 reads CSAVGYEQFF. DNA for the CDR3: TGCAGTGCTGTCGGCTATGAGCAGTTCTTC.

This clonotype was picked up many times. J is TRBJ2-3 and V is TRBV29-1; no definite D call. CDR3 length equals 13 residues. Germline CDR1 reads SQVTM; CDR2 reads ANQGSEA. Deletions cut 4 bases from V and 1 base from J, with 9 bases between. The CDR3 here is CSVAQRRTDTQYF. The CDR3 coding sequence is TGCAGCGTTGCCCAACGACGCACAGATACGCAGTATTTT.

This clonotype was detected only a few times. The rearrangement links TRBV6-2 or TRBV6-3 to TRBJ2-3; TRBD2 is a possible D gene (6 bases). This CDR3 has 12 residues. Deletions cut 11 bases from V and 0 bases from J, with 9 bases between. The germline V gene encodes CDR1 MNHEY and CDR2 SVGEGT. The CDR3 nucleotides are TGTGCCTCGGGGAGGAGCACAGATACGCAGTATTTT. Its translation is CASGRSTDTQYF.

This clonotype has ten or more counts. This chain links TRBV6-1 with TRBJ2-7; no firm D call. The V and J ends lost 4 bases and 4 bases respectively, with 5 bases between them. There are 11 residues in the CDR3. The germline V gene encodes CDR1 MNHNS and CDR2 SASEGT. CDR3 protein: CASSGLYEQYF. In DNA form, the CDR3 reads TGTGCCAGCAGTGGATTATACGAGCAGTACTTC.

This rearrangement joins TRBV29-1 to TRBJ2-1; TRBD2 agrees at 8 bases. CDR3 size: 18 residues. Germline V lookup: CDR1 SQVTM, CDR2 ANQGSEA. J lost 7 bases, V lost 8 bases, and 25 bases had no gene match. This CDR3 reads CSLRGYGGRMGDRNEQFF. CDR3 sequence (DNA): TGCAGCTTGAGGGGGTACGGCGGGAGGATGGGGGATCGGAATGAGCAGTTCTTC.

In its sample, this clonotype was seen many times. The chain uses TRBV7-2 and TRBJ2-1; unclear D gene. V lost 1 base and J lost 6, with 13 bases in between. Germline lookup yields CDR1 SGHTA and CDR2 FQGNSA. The CDR3 covers 15 residues. As DNA, the CDR3 is TGTGCCAGCAGCTTAGGCGGTACTCAAGTCAATGAGCAGTTCTTC. This codes for CASSLGGTQVNEQFF.

This clonotype was seen ten or more times. CDR3 in amino acids: CSVDGLGASGRDTYEQYF. The CDR3 DNA sequence: TGCAGCGTTGATGGGCTAGGGGCTAGCGGGAGGGATACCTACGAGCAGTACTTC. V is TRBV29-1 and J is TRBJ2-7, with 12 bases fitting TRBD2. The CDR3 spans 18 residues. With 3 bases clipped from V and 2 bases from J, the junction kept 14 bases outside the gene matches. CDR1 and CDR2 (germline): SQVTM, ANQGSEA.

This sequence joins TRBV29-1 and TRBJ2-5, with D unresolved. There are 11 residues in the CDR3. Trimming removed 5 bases at V and 7 bases at J, with 11 bases between. The germline CDR1 and CDR2 sequences are SQVTM and ANQGSEA. CDR3 sequence reads: CSVRILGTQYF. The CDR3 DNA is TGCAGCGTTCGGATCTTGGGGACCCAGTACTTC.

This clonotype occurred many times. In DNA form, the CDR3 reads TGCGCCAGCAGTGAGTCTGGCGGGAGGTCGGATACGCAGTATTTT. It yields the protein CASSESGGRSDTQYF. This chain links TRBV10-1 with TRBJ2-3, with 8 bases aligning to TRBD2. V gave up 0 bases and J gave up 6 bases; unmatched junction bases: 5. The CDR3 sequence is 15 residues long. Germline CDR1 WNHNN, CDR2 SYGVQD (reference sequence).